Below are 8 T cell receptor beta chains sequenced from a single sample in a study of post-analysis software for immune sequencing data. Study-wide findings and caveats: Controls had lower frequencies than patients of about 5 TRBV segments, which included TRBV5-6, TRBV5-1 and TRBV20-1.

Antigens of these TCRs are unknown. Prepared libraries of TCR beta cDNA carried unique molecular identifiers. TCRdb re-called the PCR reads through MiXCR, storing one row per CDR3 protein. Counted here are 750,000 to 950,000 distinct CDR3 sequences, 53% occurring once; the ten biggest clones make up approximately 4.2%. Sequenced sample: blood. These TCRs come from a girl under 18 with multiple sclerosis.

The chain is built from TRBV29-1 and TRBJ1-2, with 8 nucleotides matching TRBD1. The CDR3 contains 16 residues. Trimming at V came to 0 bases and at J to 2 bases, leaving 8 bases not matched to a gene. In germline, CDR1 is SQVTM, CDR2 ANQGSEA. This CDR3 is CSVEELGGQANYGYTF. The CDR3 DNA sequence: TGCAGCGTTGAAGAACTAGGGGGACAGGCAAACTATGGCTACACCTTC.

This chain links TRBV2 with TRBJ1-1; D unclear. Trimming removed 0 bases from V and 1 base from J, with 15 bases in between. This CDR3 is built from 17 residues. Germline V gene lookup returns CDR1 SNHLY and CDR2 FYNNEI. CDR3 protein: CASSEALRQDSNTEAFF. The CDR3 region has the DNA TGTGCCAGCAGTGAAGCCTTAAGACAAGATTCGAACACTGAAGCTTTCTTT.

V usage is TRBV10-3 and J usage is TRBJ2-5; maybe TRBD1 (5 bases). The CDR3 is 13 amino acids. V lost 6 bases to trimming and J lost 3 bases, with 11 bases between them. Germline loops: CDR1 ENHRY, CDR2 SYGVKD. CDR3: CAISPRVEETQYF. The CDR3 DNA reads as TGTGCCATCAGCCCCAGGGTCGAAGAGACCCAGTACTTC.

V gene TRBV2 combines with J gene TRBJ2-7; 10 bases line up with TRBD1. The germline V gene has CDR1 SNHLY and CDR2 FYNNEI. Trimming removed 2 bases from V and 5 bases from J; junction bases left unmatched: 6. The CDR3 totals 15 residues. The CDR3 sequence is CASSEQGTGVHEQYF. The CDR3, as DNA: TGTGCCAGCAGTGAACAGGGGACAGGGGTCCACGAGCAGTACTTC.

This chain links TRBV20-1 with TRBJ2-5, with D possibly being TRBD1 or TRBD2 (6 bases each). V dropped 4 bases and J dropped 5 bases, with 14 bases sitting between them. Germline V gene sequence: CDR1 DFQATT, CDR2 SNEGSKA (reference sequence). This CDR3 is built from 13 residues. CDR3 loop: CSAITGARETQYF. The CDR3, as DNA: TGCAGTGCTATTACGGGGGCCCGGGAGACCCAGTACTTC.

The V and J genes are TRBV14 and TRBJ2-1, with D perhaps matching TRBD1 or TRBD2 (5 bases each). The CDR3 spans 14 residues. Trimming cost V 1 base and J 2 bases, with 6 bases left between them. The V gene's germline CDR1 is SGHDN and CDR2 FVKESK. The DNA of the CDR3 is TGTGCCAGCAGCCAAGTGGGGGCCTACAATGAGCAGTTCTTC. Translating gives CASSQVGAYNEQFF.

The table lists this clonotype with a few counts. The V call is TRBV7-6, the J call TRBJ2-3, with D possibly being TRBD2 (5 bases). The CDR3 consists of 16 residues. Trimming stripped 7 bases from V and 0 bases from J, with 17 bases between. Germline V gene data show CDR1 as SGHVS and CDR2 as FNYEAQ. CDR3 sequence reads: CASTVVAGPSTDTQYF. The CDR3 DNA reads TGTGCCAGCACCGTAGTGGCGGGCCCTAGCACAGATACGCAGTATTTT. The variable domain in full, with the rest retrieved from reference TRBV7-6 and TRBJ2-3, is GAGVSQSPRYKVTKRGQDVALRCDPISGHVSLYWYRQALGQGPEFLTYFNYEAQQDKSGLPNDRFSAERPEGSISTLTIQRTEQRDSAMYRCASTVVAGPSTDTQYFGPGTRLTVL.

V gene TRBV4-1 combines with J gene TRBJ1-2; possible D gene TRBD1, 6 bases. V was pared by 0 bases and J by 6 bases, with 14 bases between. Germline CDR1 and CDR2: MGHRA and YSYEKL. This CDR3 is built from 15 residues. The CDR3 spells CASSQDRGRRNGYTF. Written as DNA, the CDR3 is TGCGCCAGCAGCCAAGATAGGGGGAGGCGGAATGGCTACACCTTC.